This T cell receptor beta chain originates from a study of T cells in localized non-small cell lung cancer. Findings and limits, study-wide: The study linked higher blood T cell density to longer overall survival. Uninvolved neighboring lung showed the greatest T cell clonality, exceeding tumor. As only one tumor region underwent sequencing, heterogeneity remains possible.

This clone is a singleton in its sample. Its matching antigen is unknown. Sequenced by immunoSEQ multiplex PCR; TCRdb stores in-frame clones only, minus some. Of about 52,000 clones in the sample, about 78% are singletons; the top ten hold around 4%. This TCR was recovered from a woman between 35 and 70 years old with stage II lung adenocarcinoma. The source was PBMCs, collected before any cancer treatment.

CDR3 loop: CATQGLNIQYF. The CDR3 nucleotides read TGTGCCACCCAGGGTTTAAACATTCAGTACTTC. The rearrangement uses TRBV10-3 and TRBJ2-4, with a possible D match to TRBD1 (5 bases). Germline V lookup: CDR1 ENHRY, CDR2 SYGVKD. Trimming left V 10 bases short and J 6 bases short, with 10 bases between. The CDR3 loop spans 11 amino acids.